Listed here are 15 T cell receptor beta chains from one sample, sequenced in a study of blood T cell repertoires in COVID-19 (dated by TCRdb to the early 2020s). Libraries were made using the immunoSEQ multiplex PCR assay. This is the immuneACCESS table as TCRdb keeps it, with only in-frame sequences that have V and J called. A part of the clones is gone; compared with another copy, unresolved V genes explain less than half, and the rest is unexplained. Counted in this sample were around 110,000 clones; around 80% of them appeared once. The ten largest clones take up 5% to 7.5% of the sample. The specimen was peripheral blood. Receptor source: a man of 80 years or more with COVID-19, enrolled during active disease.

This clone was picked up one time. The gene calls are TRBV4-2 and TRBJ1-4; 11 bases line up with TRBD1. Losses at the gene ends were 0 bases for V and 10 bases for J; bases not matched to a gene: 10. Germline CDR1 and CDR2: LGHNA and YNFKEQ. This CDR3 has 17 residues. This chain's CDR3 is CASSQEGGGQGAGKLFF. CDR3 DNA sequence: TGTGCCAGCAGCCAAGAAGGTGGAGGACAGGGGGCTGGAAAACTGTTTTTT.

The chain couples TRBV7-2 to TRBJ2-7; maybe TRBD2 (5 bases). V was clipped by 4 bases and J by 2 bases, with 15 bases between them. The CDR3 covers 15 residues. Germline V gene lookup returns CDR1 SGHTA and CDR2 FQGNSA. CDR3 nucleotide sequence: TGTGCCAGCAGCTCAAAACCGGGATTTACCTACGAGCAGTACTTC. It yields the protein CASSSKPGFTYEQYF. Full variable domain (missing parts from reference TRBV7-2 and TRBJ2-7): GAGVSQSPSNKVTEKGKDVELRCDPISGHTALYWYRQSLGQGLEFLIYFQGNSAPDKSGLPSDRFSAERTGGSVSTLTIQRTQQEDSAVYLCASSSKPGFTYEQYFGPGTRLTVT.

This clone appeared once. The chain employs TRBV29-1 and TRBJ2-5; unclear D gene. CDR1 SQVTM and CDR2 ANQGSEA come from the germline V gene. Trimming took 5 bases from V and 5 from J, leaving 12 bases between them. This CDR3 contains 12 residues. The CDR3 is CSVLRGEETQYF. In DNA form, the CDR3 reads TGCAGCGTTCTTCGTGGAGAGGAGACCCAGTACTTC.

This chain joins TRBV27 and TRBJ2-7; D ambiguous. CDR1 MNHEY and CDR2 SMNVEV come from the germline V gene (reference sequence). Deletions cut 6 bases from V and 3 bases from J, with 18 bases between. CDR3 length: 15 residues. The CDR3 loop is CASSSAVPGSYEQYF. In DNA, the CDR3 is TGTGCCAGCAGCTCGGCAGTGCCGGGTAGCTACGAGCAGTACTTC.

This chain connects TRBV7-9 to TRBJ2-7, with a weak D call TRBD1 (6 bases). This CDR3 is 15 amino acids long. Trimming stripped 5 bases from V and 0 bases from J, with 14 bases between. Germline V gene sequence: CDR1 SEHNR, CDR2 FQNEAQ (reference sequence). The CDR3 sequence: CASSPGQGFSYEQYF. DNA for the CDR3: TGTGCCAGCAGCCCGGGACAAGGATTCTCCTACGAGCAGTACTTC.

The chain recombines TRBV30 with TRBJ2-3; D possibly corresponds to TRBD2 (6 bases). This CDR3 comprises 15 residues. V lost 4 bases and J lost 3, with 17 bases in between. CDR1 is GTSNPN, CDR2 SVGIG, per germline (reference sequence). The CDR3 here is CAWNILGSATDTQYF. The CDR3 bases are TGTGCCTGGAACATCCTCGGGAGTGCAACAGATACGCAGTATTTT. The whole variable domain, remainder taken from reference TRBV30 and TRBJ2-3, is SQTIHQWPATLVQPVGSPLSLECTVEGTSNPNLYWYRQAAGRGLQLLFYSVGIGQISSEVPQNLSASRPQDRQFILSSKKLLLSDSGFYLCAWNILGSATDTQYFGPGTRLTVL.

The chain joins TRBV19 to TRBJ1-5; the match to TRBD1 covers 11 bases. Unmatched junction bases numbered 11, after V lost 6 bases and J lost 7 bases. This CDR3 has 16 residues. Germline values: CDR1 LNHDA, CDR2 SQIVND (reference sequence). Here the CDR3 DNA reads TGTGCCAGTAGACATCGAGGACAGGGGGCAGGACAGCCCCAGCATTTT. Amino acids: CASRHRGQGAGQPQHF.

The genes are TRBV6-2 or TRBV6-3 and TRBJ2-7, with D tentatively TRBD2 (5 bases). Trimming shortened V by 2 bases and J by 1 base, and 12 bases separated the two germline ends. CDR1 is MNHEY, CDR2 SVGEGT, per germline. The CDR3 consists of 15 residues. The CDR3 DNA sequence: TGTGCCAGCAGTTACCAGGTCGGACTGTCCTACGAGCAGTACTTC. Translating it yields CASSYQVGLSYEQYF.

As DNA, the CDR3 is TGTGCCAGCAGTTTACCGGACAGCCTCGTAGGGGAAAAACTGTTTTTT. Protein: CASSLPDSLVGEKLFF. The chain joins TRBV28 to TRBJ1-4; tentatively, D is TRBD1 (6 bases). Trimming removed 2 bases at V and 8 bases at J, with 18 bases between. The CDR3 has 16 residues. Germline CDR1 and CDR2: MDHEN and SYDVKM.

This clone was seen a handful of times. J is TRBJ2-5 and V is TRBV5-1; TRBD1 might be the D (6 bases). V was trimmed by 4 bases and J by 2 bases, leaving 12 bases between them. The V gene's germline CDR1 is SGHRS and CDR2 YFSETQ. The CDR3 is made up of 14 amino acids. This chain's CDR3 is CASSLGTPQETQYF. In DNA, the CDR3 is TGCGCCAGCAGCCTCGGGACACCTCAAGAGACCCAGTACTTC.

There are a few counts of this clone. J is TRBJ2-1 and V is TRBV11-2, with TRBD2 identical over 10 bases. The germline V gene encodes CDR1 SGHAT and CDR2 FQNNGV. Trimming removed 5 bases from V and 7 bases from J; junction bases left unmatched: 20. The CDR3 extends over 19 amino acids. CDR3 residues: CASSRPGRSGRASGNEQFF. In nucleotides, the CDR3 is TGTGCCAGCAGCCGCCCGGGTAGAAGCGGGAGGGCCTCTGGAAATGAGCAGTTCTTC.

The V and J genes are TRBV4-2 and TRBJ2-7, with 8 bases that match TRBD2. The CDR3 is made up of 18 amino acids. Trimming took 3 bases from V and 3 from J; bases not matched to a gene: 16. The germline V gene has CDR1 LGHNA and CDR2 YNFKEQ. In DNA form, the CDR3 reads TGTGCCAGCAGCCATGGGGGCACTAGCGGCACGGTCCTCTACGAGCAGTACTTC. The encoded protein is CASSHGGTSGTVLYEQYF.

The V call is TRBV28, the J call TRBJ1-6; weak D call: TRBD1 (5 bases). With 1 base removed from V and 0 bases from J, the gap between germline ends came to 16 bases. The CDR3 covers 19 residues. Germline V gene lookup returns CDR1 MDHEN and CDR2 SYDVKM. The chain's CDR3 is CASSLYKGAVFSYNSPLHF. CDR3 DNA: TGTGCCAGCAGTTTATATAAAGGGGCGGTTTTCTCCTATAATTCACCCCTCCACTTT.

CDR3 loop: CASSQPAGQGSTEAFF. The CDR3 coding sequence is TGCGCCAGCAGCCAACCAGCGGGACAGGGGAGCACTGAAGCTTTCTTT. This chain connects TRBV4-1 to TRBJ1-1; 10 bases fit TRBD1. Germline lookup yields CDR1 MGHRA and CDR2 YSYEKL. J was trimmed by 4 bases and V by 2 bases; bases with no gene match: 7. The CDR3 loop spans 16 amino acids.

The CDR3: CASSCAGRPFNEQFF. Written as DNA, the CDR3 is TGCGCCAGCAGTTGCGCGGGACGCCCTTTCAATGAGCAGTTCTTC. The chain recombines TRBV23-1 with TRBJ2-1; a possible D gene is TRBD2 (6 bases). TRBV23-1 is filed as an ORF, its function uncertain. This CDR3 has 15 residues. V was pared by 5 bases and J by 6 bases, with 17 bases between.